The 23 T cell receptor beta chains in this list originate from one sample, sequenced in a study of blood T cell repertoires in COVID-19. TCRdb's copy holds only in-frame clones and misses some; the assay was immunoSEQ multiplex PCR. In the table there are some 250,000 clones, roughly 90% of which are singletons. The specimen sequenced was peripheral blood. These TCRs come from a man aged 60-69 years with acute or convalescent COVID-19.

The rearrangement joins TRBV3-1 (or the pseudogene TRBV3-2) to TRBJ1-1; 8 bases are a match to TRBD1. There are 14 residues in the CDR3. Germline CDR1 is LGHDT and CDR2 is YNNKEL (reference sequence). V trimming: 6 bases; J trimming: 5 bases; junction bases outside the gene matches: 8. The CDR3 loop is CASRPTGEGTEAFF. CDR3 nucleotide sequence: TGTGCCAGCAGACCGACAGGGGAAGGAACTGAAGCTTTCTTT.

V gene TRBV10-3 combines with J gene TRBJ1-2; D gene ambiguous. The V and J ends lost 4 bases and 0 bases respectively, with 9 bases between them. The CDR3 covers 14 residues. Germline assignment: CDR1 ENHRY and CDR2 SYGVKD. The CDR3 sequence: CAISVEQPNYGYTF. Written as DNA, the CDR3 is TGTGCCATCAGTGTGGAACAGCCTAACTATGGCTACACCTTC.

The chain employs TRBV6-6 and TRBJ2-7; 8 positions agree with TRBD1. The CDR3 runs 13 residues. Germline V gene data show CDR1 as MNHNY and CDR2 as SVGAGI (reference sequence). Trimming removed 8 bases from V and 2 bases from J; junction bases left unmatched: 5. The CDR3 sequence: CASGGQEAYEQYF. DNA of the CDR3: TGTGCCAGCGGGGGACAGGAGGCCTACGAGCAGTACTTC.

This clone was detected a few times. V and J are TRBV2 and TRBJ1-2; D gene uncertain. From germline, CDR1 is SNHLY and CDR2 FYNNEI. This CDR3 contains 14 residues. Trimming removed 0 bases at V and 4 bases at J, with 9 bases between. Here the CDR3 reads CASSEARQGYGYTF. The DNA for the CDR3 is TGTGCCAGCAGTGAAGCGCGGCAAGGCTATGGCTACACCTTC.

CDR3 sequence reads: CASSRGQAYEQYF. The CDR3 DNA is TGTGCCAGCAGCCGTGGACAGGCCTACGAGCAGTACTTC. The chain links TRBV11-3 to TRBJ2-7, with 7 nucleotides matching TRBD1. The CDR3 runs 13 residues. The junction had 3 bases not matched to a gene; V was cut back by 5 bases and J by 2 bases. From germline, CDR1 is SGHNT and CDR2 YENEEA.

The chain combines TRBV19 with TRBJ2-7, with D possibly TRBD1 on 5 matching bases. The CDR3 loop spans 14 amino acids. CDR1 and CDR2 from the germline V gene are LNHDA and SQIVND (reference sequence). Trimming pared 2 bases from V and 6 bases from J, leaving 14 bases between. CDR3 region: CASSIQGTSREQYF. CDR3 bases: TGTGCCAGTAGTATACAGGGCACCTCTCGCGAGCAGTACTTC. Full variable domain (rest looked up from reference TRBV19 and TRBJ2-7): DGGITQSPKYLFRKEGQNVTLSCEQNLNHDAMYWYRQDPGQGLRLIYYSQIVNDFQKGDIAEGYSVSREKKESFPLTVTSAQKNPTAFYLCASSIQGTSREQYFGPGTRLTVT.

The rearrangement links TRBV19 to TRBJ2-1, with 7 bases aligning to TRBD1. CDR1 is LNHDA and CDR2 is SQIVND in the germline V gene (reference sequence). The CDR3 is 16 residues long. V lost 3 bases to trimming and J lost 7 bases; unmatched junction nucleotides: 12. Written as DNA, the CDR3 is TGTGCCAGTAGTATCCTCAGGGGCCAGGGGGAAAATGAGCAGTTCTTC. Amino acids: CASSILRGQGENEQFF.

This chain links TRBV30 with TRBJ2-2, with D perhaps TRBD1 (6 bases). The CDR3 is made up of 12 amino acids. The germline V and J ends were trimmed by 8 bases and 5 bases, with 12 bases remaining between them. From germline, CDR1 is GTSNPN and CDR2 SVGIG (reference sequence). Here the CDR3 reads CAATGFTGELFF. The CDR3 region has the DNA TGTGCCGCTACAGGGTTTACCGGGGAGCTGTTTTTT.

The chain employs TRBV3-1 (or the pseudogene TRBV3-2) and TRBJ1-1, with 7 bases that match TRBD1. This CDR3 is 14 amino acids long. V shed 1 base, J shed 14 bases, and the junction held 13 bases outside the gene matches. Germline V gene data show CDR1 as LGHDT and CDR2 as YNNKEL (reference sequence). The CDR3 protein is CASSQGQGGRALFF. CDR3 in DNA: TGTGCCAGCAGCCAAGGACAGGGAGGTAGAGCTTTATTCTTT.

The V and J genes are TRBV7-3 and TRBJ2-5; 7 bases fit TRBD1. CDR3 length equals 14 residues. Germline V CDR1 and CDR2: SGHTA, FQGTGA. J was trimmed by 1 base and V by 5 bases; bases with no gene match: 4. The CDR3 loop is CASSPTGAQETQYF. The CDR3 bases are TGTGCCAGCAGCCCAACAGGGGCCCAAGAGACCCAGTACTTC.

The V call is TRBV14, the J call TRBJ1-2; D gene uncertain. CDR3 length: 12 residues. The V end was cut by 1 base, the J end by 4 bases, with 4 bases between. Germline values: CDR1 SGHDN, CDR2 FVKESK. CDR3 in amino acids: CASSQASYGYTF. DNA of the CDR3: TGTGCCAGCAGCCAAGCGAGCTATGGCTACACCTTC.

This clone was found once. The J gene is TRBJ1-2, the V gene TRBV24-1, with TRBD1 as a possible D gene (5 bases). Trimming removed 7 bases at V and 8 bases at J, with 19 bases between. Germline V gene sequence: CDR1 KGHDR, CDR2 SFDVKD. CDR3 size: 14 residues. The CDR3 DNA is TGTGCCACCAGCGGGGACGGAGGGCACCAGGGCTACACCTTC. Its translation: CATSGDGGHQGYTF.

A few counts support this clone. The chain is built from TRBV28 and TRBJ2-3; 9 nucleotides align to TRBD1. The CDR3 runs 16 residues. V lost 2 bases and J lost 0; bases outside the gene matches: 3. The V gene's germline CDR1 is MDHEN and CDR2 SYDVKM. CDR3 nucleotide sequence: TGTGCCAGCAGTTTAAGGGGGACAGGGAGCACAGATACGCAGTATTTT. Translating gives CASSLRGTGSTDTQYF.

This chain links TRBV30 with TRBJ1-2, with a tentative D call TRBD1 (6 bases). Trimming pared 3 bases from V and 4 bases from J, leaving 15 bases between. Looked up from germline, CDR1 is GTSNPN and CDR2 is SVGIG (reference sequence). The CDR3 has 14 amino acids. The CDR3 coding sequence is TGTGCCTGGAGAGGGGGGGGGCAGTTCTATGGCTACACCTTC. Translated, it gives CAWRGGGQFYGYTF.

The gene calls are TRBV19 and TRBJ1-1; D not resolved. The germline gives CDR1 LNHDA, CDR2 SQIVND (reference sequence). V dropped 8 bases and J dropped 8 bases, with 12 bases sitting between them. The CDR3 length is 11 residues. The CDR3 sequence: CASLGLLEAFF. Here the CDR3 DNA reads TGTGCCAGTCTGGGCCTACTCGAAGCTTTCTTT. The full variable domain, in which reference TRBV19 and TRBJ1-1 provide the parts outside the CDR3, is DGGITQSPKYLFRKEGQNVTLSCEQNLNHDAMYWYRQDPGQGLRLIYYSQIVNDFQKGDIAEGYSVSREKKESFPLTVTSAQKNPTAFYLCASLGLLEAFFGQGTRLTVV.

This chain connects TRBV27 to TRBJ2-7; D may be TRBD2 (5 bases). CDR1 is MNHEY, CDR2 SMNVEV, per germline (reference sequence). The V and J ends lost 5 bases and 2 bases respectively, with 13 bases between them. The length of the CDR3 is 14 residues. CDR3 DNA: TGTGCCAGCAGTCCCCAACTAGGAGCCTACGAGCAGTACTTC. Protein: CASSPQLGAYEQYF.

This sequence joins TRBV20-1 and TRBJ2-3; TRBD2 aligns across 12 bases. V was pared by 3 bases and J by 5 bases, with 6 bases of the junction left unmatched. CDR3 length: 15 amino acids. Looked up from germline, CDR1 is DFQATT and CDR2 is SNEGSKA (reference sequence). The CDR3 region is CSASLAGGPEDTQYF. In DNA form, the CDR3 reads TGCAGTGCTAGTCTAGCGGGAGGGCCTGAAGATACGCAGTATTTT.

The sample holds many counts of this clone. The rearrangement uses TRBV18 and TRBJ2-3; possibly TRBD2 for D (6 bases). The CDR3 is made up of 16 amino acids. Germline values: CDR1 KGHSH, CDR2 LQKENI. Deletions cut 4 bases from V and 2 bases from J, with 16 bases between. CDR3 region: CASSLTAPGLTDTQYF. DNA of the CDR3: TGTGCCAGCTCACTGACTGCTCCGGGACTCACAGATACGCAGTATTTT.

Here the CDR3 DNA reads TGTGCCAGCAGCTGGCCGGGACAGGACTATGGCTACACCTTC. It codes for CASSWPGQDYGYTF. This chain uses TRBV11-2 with TRBJ1-2; TRBD1 agrees at 8 bases. CDR1 SGHAT and CDR2 FQNNGV come from the germline V gene. Trimming cost V 4 bases and J 3 bases; bases outside gene matches: 4. This CDR3 spans 14 amino acids.

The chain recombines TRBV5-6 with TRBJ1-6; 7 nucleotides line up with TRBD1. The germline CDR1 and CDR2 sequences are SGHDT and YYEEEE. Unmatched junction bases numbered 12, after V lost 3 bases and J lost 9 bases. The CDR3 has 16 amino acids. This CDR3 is CASSSYPNRGGSPLHF. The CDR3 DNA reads TGTGCCAGCAGCTCCTACCCCAACAGGGGAGGTTCACCCCTCCACTTT.

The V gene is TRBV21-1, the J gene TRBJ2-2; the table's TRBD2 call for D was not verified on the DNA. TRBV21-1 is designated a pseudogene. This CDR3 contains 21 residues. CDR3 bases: TGTGCCAGCAGCAAAGCCCCCGGGCCGATTGGGCGGGAGCCCTACACCGGGGAGCTGTTTTTT. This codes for CASSKAPGPIGREPYTGELFF.

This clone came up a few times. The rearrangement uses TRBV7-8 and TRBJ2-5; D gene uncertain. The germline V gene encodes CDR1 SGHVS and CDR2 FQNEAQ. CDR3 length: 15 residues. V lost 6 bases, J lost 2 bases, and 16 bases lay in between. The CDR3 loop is CASSLNEESQETQYF. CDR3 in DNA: TGTGCCAGCAGTCTAAACGAGGAGTCTCAAGAGACCCAGTACTTC.

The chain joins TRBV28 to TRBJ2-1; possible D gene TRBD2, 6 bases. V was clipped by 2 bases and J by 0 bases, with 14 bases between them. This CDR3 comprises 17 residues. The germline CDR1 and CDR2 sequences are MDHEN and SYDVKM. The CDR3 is CASSLAPGASSYNEQFF. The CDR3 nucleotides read TGTGCCAGCAGTTTAGCCCCGGGAGCCAGCTCCTACAATGAGCAGTTCTTC.